The clone carrying this T cell receptor beta chain was counted at least ten times. The junction departs from germline at one end; a sequencing error may be responsible. This sample stems from a study of low-dose radiotherapy and immunotherapy resistance in tumors. Covering alpha and beta chains, TRAV- and TRBV-specific primers were used for the first-strand cDNA. Both a constant-region primer and a V-primer adapter served to amplify TCRs across 20 PCR cycles. TCRdb analysed the reads with MiXCR anew, one entry per CDR3 protein. The table includes around 100,000 distinct CDR3 sequences, under 25% detected once. Time point in this sample: after trial treatment. Treatment of the sample: LDRT plus nivolumab, ipilimumab, low-dose cyclophosphamide and aspirin (RACIN trial). Germline-derived CDR1 and CDR2 are MGHRA and YSYEKL. The CDR3 loop spans 13 amino acids.

Sequencing was performed on PBMCs, taken after low-dose radiotherapy plus immunotherapy. The chain employs TRBV4-1 and TRBJ2-3, with no clear D. The TCR originated in a male donor with prostate cancer. CDR3 in DNA: TGTGCCAGCAGCCAAGAAGCTGCCTATACGCAGTATTTT. As protein: CASSQEAAYTQYF.